This entry lists 23 T cell receptor beta chains sequenced from one sample in a study of CD8+CD57+ T cells in acquired aplastic anemia. Both TCR beta VDJ combination and CDR3 sequence profiling were carried out. Genomic DNA was the template for this profiling. TCRdb ran MiXCR on the reads and lists one entry per CDR3 protein. The data show roughly 420,000 distinct CDR3 sequences, around 68% seen once. The specimen sequenced was sorted CD4+, CD8+, or CD8+CD57+ T cells (not recorded which) from PBMCs. The receptors come from a human donor in good health, serving as a control.

The V and J genes are TRBV20-1 and TRBJ1-1; no definite D call. The V gene's germline CDR1 is DFQATT and CDR2 SNEGSKA (reference sequence). Trimming pared 5 bases from V and 3 bases from J, leaving 16 bases between. The CDR3 is 14 amino acids. CDR3 residues: CSAGSSLADTEAFF. The DNA of the CDR3 is TGCAGTGCTGGGTCGTCGCTTGCGGACACTGAAGCTTTCTTT.

Here the CDR3 DNA reads TGTGCCAGCAAAAGGTGGGGGGGTTTTTCCAGGGAACTGTTTTTT. This encodes CASKRWGGFSRELFF. This chain links TRBV7-2 with TRBJ1-4; the D gene is possibly TRBD1 (5 bases). Per germline, CDR1 SGHTA and CDR2 FQGNSA. The length of the CDR3 is 15 residues. Trimming took off 7 bases at V and 12 bases at J, with 24 bases between the two ends.

V and J are TRBV10-3 and TRBJ1-4; 9 nucleotides line up with TRBD1. The V gene's germline CDR1 is ENHRY and CDR2 SYGVKD. This CDR3 is built from 16 residues. Trimming cost V 5 bases and J 5 bases; bases outside gene matches: 9. The CDR3 reads CAISPSSGTGNEKLFF. CDR3 sequence (DNA): TGTGCCATCAGTCCATCCTCCGGGACAGGGAATGAAAAACTGTTTTTT.

Remarks on this clonotype: A much bigger clone sits one base away, suggesting this may be a read error. The J gene is TRBJ2-2, the V gene TRBV4-3; a weak D match, TRBD2 (6 bases). This CDR3 has 16 residues. Germline CDR1 and CDR2: LGHNA and YSLEER. In DNA, the CDR3 is TGCGCCAGCAGCCAAGATGTGACACTGAACACCGGGGGGCTGTTTTTT. Encoded protein: CASSQDVTLNTGGLFF.

With respect to this clonotype: A read error may produce the germline difference seen at one junction end. This sequence joins TRBV9 and TRBJ1-6, with D uncertain. CDR1 is SGDLS, CDR2 YYNGEE, per germline. The CDR3 loop spans 14 amino acids. The CDR3 DNA follows: TGTGCCAGCAGCCTAAACCCCACGTACGAGCAGTACTACTTT. It yields the protein CASSLNPTYEQYYF.

The CDR3 region has the DNA TGCAGCACCCGGCGGGGGTGGACAGATACGCAGTATTTT. This gives the protein CSTRRGWTDTQYF. This chain connects TRBV29-1 to TRBJ2-3, with TRBD2 matching 7 bases. The trim removed 8 bases at V and 3 bases at J, leaving 8 bases unmatched. This CDR3 region has 13 residues. Germline CDR1 reads SQVTM; CDR2 reads ANQGSEA.

This chain connects TRBV9 to TRBJ2-1; 13 bases are shared with TRBD2. This CDR3 is built from 16 residues. Per germline, CDR1 SGDLS and CDR2 YYNGEE. V trimming: 1 base; J trimming: 2 bases; junction bases outside the gene matches: 0. The CDR3 nucleotides are TGTGCCAGCAGCGTAACTAGCGGGGGGGCCTACAATGAGCAGTTCTTC. Its protein is CASSVTSGGAYNEQFF.

In the case of this clonotype: This clone may be a read error of a much larger clone one base away. The chain couples TRBV12-5 to TRBJ2-5; D perhaps matches TRBD1 (6 bases). With 5 bases removed from V and 1 base from J, the gap between germline ends came to 14 bases. The CDR3 loop spans 15 amino acids. CDR1 and CDR2 from the germline V gene are LGHNT and FRNRAP. The DNA for the CDR3 is TGTGCTAGTGGTAGGAATTCGACAGGCCAAGAGACCCAGTACTTC. It encodes CASGRNSTGQETQYF.

This clonotype has at least ten counts. The V and J genes are TRBV6-5 and TRBJ2-1, with 10 bases identical to TRBD2. J gave up 7 bases and V 7 bases, and 7 bases lay outside the gene matches. The germline V gene has CDR1 MNHEY and CDR2 SVGAGI. This CDR3 region has 14 residues. CDR3 sequence (DNA): TGTGCCAGCATCGAGCGGGGGGGACGAAATGAGCAGTTCTTC. This codes for CASIERGGRNEQFF.

The chain couples TRBV7-4 to TRBJ1-4; D unclear. The V end lost 5 bases, the J end lost 14 bases, and 18 bases lay between the germline ends. This CDR3 has 13 amino acids. Germline lookup yields CDR1 SGHVT and CDR2 SQSDAQ. CDR3 DNA sequence: TGTGCCAGCAGCGTATCCATTAATAAACAGCTGTTTTTT. Translation gives CASSVSINKQLFF.

Concerning this clonotype: A read error may explain this, as a much larger clone is one base away. The CDR3 here is CASSLGGVGRETQYF. The DNA of the CDR3 is TGTGCCAGCAGCTTGGGAGGGGTGGGCCGAGAGACCCAGTACTTC. The chain carries TRBV5-5 and TRBJ2-5, with D perhaps TRBD1 or TRBD2 (5 bases each). V gave up 0 bases and J gave up 4 bases, with 13 bases separating them. CDR1 is SGHKS, CDR2 YYEKEE, per germline (reference sequence). The CDR3 covers 15 residues.

The CDR3 nucleotides are TGCAGTGCTGGCTGGACCCGGCTATTTCACGAGCAGTACTTC. The encoded protein is CSAGWTRLFHEQYF. The rearrangement uses TRBV20-1 and TRBJ2-7, with D hard to call. Germline V lookup: CDR1 DFQATT, CDR2 SNEGSKA (reference sequence). V was shortened by 5 bases and J by 5 bases, with 19 bases between the two germline ends. The CDR3 covers 14 residues.

On this clonotype itself: A read error may produce the germline difference seen at one junction end. The chain employs TRBV20-1 and TRBJ1-2; no clear D gene. This CDR3 region has 11 residues. Per germline, CDR1 DFQATT and CDR2 SNEGSKA (reference sequence). CDR3 sequence reads: CSATSTCGYAF. CDR3 in DNA: TGCAGTGCTACGTCAACCTGTGGCTACGCCTTC.

This clonotype occurred many times. The chain is built from TRBV6-5 and TRBJ2-1; D remains unclear. Germline V CDR1 and CDR2: MNHEY, SVGAGI. V was clipped by 2 bases and J by 8 bases, with 16 bases between them. The CDR3 is made up of 15 amino acids. CDR3 sequence reads: CASSYAGIQWDEQFF. In nucleotides, the CDR3 is TGTGCCAGCAGTTACGCCGGTATACAATGGGATGAGCAGTTCTTC.

This CDR3 reads CASSETGGRETQYF. CDR3 in DNA: TGTGCCAGCAGTGAAACAGGGGGCCGAGAGACCCAGTACTTC. The chain uses TRBV6-1 and TRBJ2-5; 9 bases align to TRBD1. Germline V gene lookup returns CDR1 MNHNS and CDR2 SASEGT. This CDR3 region has 14 residues. Trimming cost V 2 bases and J 4 bases; bases outside gene matches: 2.

This clonotype was detected only a few times. V gene TRBV7-9 combines with J gene TRBJ1-1, with TRBD1 as a possible D gene (5 bases). The CDR3 totals 18 residues. Germline CDR1 reads SEHNR; CDR2 reads FQNEAQ (reference sequence). V was cut by 5 bases and J by 1 base, with 23 bases left in between. CDR3 sequence (DNA): TGTGCCAGCAGCCCGCCCAATGACTTACAGGTAGGGAACACTGAAGCTTTCTTT. Encoded protein: CASSPPNDLQVGNTEAFF.

On this clonotype: Compared with germline, one end of the junction differs, possibly owing to a read error. V and J are TRBV4-1 and TRBJ1-1; D perhaps matches TRBD1 (6 bases). The CDR3 runs to 15 residues. Germline CDR1 MGHRA, CDR2 YSYEKL. CDR3 residues: CASSQGGSGRTEAFF. The CDR3 nucleotides read TGTGCCAGCAGCCAAGGGGGTTCGGGTAGGACTGAAGCCTTCTTT.

J is TRBJ1-6 and V is TRBV7-2, with D tentatively TRBD1 (5 bases). CDR3 size: 15 residues. The germline V and J ends were trimmed by 5 bases and 6 bases, with 14 bases remaining between them. CDR1 and CDR2 from the germline V gene are SGHTA and FQGNSA. The CDR3 DNA reads TGTGCCAGCAGCCCCTGGGCAGGGACTAATTCACCCCTCCACTTT. Its protein product is CASSPWAGTNSPLHF. The full variable domain, with the rest looked up from reference TRBV7-2 and TRBJ1-6, is GAGVSQSPSNKVTEKGKDVELRCDPISGHTALYWYRQSLGQGLEFLIYFQGNSAPDKSGLPSDRFSAERTGGSVSTLTIQRTQQEDSAVYLCASSPWAGTNSPLHFGNGTRLTVT.

The count of this clonotype is one. The V call is TRBV7-6, the J call TRBJ2-7; D is undetermined. Trimming took 1 base from V and 13 from J, leaving 20 bases between them. The germline V gene encodes CDR1 SGHVS and CDR2 FNYEAQ. The length of the CDR3 is 14 residues. CDR3 amino acids: CASSLDQETQYFYF. CDR3 DNA sequence: TGTGCCAGCAGCTTAGACCAAGAGACCCAGTACTTCTACTTC.

Worth noting for this clonotype: Lacking the conserved final phenylalanine or tryptophan, this CDR3 likely reflects a read error. The DNA is left out, because the CDR3 cannot be placed on it with certainty; the CDR3 is given as TCRdb lists it. The chain has TRBV7-9 and TRBJ1-2; the table's D call, TRBD1, was not checked against the DNA. Ends included, the CDR3 has 14 residues. CDR1 SEHNR and CDR2 FQNEAQ come from the germline V gene (reference sequence). The CDR3 here is CASSLRQASYGHTL.

In the case of this clonotype: The missing conserved phenylalanine or tryptophan at the end of this CDR3 makes a read error likely. The DNA is omitted, as the CDR3 cannot be located on it reliably, and the CDR3 follows TCRdb's listing. V gene TRBV2 combines with J gene TRBJ2-3; the D call of TRBD1 is as the table states it, not checked on the DNA. The CDR3 numbers 16 amino acids, ends counted. CDR1 and CDR2 from the germline V gene are SNHLY and FYNNEI. CDR3 amino acids: CASSSDRAGHPHQFYY.

The gene calls are TRBV7-8 and TRBJ2-5, with a weak D call TRBD2 (5 bases). CDR1 and CDR2 from the germline V gene are SGHVS and FQNEAQ. V shed 6 bases and J shed 11 bases, with 19 bases lying between them. CDR3 length: 13 residues. The CDR3 DNA follows: TGTGCCAGCAGAGGAGAGGGAAACTACGGGCAGTACTTC. Translated, it gives CASRGEGNYGQYF.

This sequence joins TRBV2 and TRBJ1-4; weak D call: TRBD1 (5 bases). The CDR3 has 14 amino acids. Germline-derived CDR1 and CDR2 are SNHLY and FYNNEI. The V gene lost 6 bases and the J gene lost 7 bases, with 15 bases spanning the gap. Here the CDR3 reads CASRWDGLSEKLFF. The CDR3 DNA is TGTGCCAGCAGGTGGGACGGCTTGAGTGAAAAACTGTTTTTT.